The clone carrying this T cell receptor (beta chain) appeared many times. From the germline J gene comes the end of the CDR3, since the read stops 3 residues before it. Equal genomic DNA amounts from CVID and control samples were sequenced. The method was immunoSEQ multiplex PCR; TCRdb's version includes in-frame clones alone and lacks a portion of them. Reported are 25,000 to 35,000 clones, none seen only once; the ten largest carry under 5%. The CDR3 consists of 13 residues. V was pared by 5 bases and J by 3 bases, with 7 bases between. Germline V gene sequence: CDR1 LNHDA, CDR2 SQIVND (reference sequence). This entry is derived from a study of T cell clonality in common variable immunodeficiency.

This TCR came from a person aged 18-70 years in good health. Sample: peripheral blood mononuclear cells. The V and J genes are TRBV19 and TRBJ1-4, with a tentative D call TRBD1 (5 bases). The CDR3 here is CASSDSSNEKLFF. The DNA read from the CDR3 is TGTGCCAGTAGTGACAGCTCTAATGAAAAA.